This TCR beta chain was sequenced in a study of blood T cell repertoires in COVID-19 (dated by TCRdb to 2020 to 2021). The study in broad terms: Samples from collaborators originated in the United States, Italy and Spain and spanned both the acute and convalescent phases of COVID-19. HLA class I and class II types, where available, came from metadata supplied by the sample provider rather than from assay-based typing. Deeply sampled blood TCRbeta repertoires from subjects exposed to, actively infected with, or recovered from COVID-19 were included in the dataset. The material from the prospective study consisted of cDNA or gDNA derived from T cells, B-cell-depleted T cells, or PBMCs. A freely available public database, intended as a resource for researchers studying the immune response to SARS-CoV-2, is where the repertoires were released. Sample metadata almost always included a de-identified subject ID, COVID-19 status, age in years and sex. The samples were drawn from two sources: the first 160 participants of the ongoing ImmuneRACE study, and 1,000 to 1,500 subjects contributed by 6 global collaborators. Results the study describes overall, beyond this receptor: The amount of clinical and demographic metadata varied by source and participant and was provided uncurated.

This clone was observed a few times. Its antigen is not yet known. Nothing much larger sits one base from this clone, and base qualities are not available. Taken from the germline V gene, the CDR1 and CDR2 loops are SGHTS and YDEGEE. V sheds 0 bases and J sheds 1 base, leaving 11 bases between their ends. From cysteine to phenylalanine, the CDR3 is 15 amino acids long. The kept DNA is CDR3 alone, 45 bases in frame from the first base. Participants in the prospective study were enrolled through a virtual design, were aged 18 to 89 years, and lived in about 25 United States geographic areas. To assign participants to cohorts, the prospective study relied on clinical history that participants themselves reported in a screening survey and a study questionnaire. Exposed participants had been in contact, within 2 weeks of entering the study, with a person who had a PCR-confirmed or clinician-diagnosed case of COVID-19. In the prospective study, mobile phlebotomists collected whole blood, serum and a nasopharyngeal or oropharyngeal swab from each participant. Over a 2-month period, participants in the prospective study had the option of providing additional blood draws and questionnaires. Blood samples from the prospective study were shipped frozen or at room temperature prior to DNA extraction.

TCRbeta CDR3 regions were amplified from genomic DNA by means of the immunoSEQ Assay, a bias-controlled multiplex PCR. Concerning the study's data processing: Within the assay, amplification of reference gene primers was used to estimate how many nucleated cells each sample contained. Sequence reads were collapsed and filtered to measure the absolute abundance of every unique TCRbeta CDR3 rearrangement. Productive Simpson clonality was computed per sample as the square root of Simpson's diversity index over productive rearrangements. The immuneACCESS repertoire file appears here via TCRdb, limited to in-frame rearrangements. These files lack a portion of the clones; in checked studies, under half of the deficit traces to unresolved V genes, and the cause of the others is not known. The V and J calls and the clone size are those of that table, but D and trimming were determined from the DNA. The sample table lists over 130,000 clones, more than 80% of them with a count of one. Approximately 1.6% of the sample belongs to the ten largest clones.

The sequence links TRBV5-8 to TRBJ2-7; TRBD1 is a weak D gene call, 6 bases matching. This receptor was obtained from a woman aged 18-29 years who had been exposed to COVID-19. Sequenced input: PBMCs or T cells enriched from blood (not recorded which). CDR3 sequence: CASSLALDRSYEQYF. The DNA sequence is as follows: TGTGCCAGCAGCTTGGCACTCGACAGGTCCTACGAGCAGTACTTC. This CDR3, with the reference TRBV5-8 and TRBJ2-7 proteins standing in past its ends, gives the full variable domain EAGVTQSPTHLIKTRGQQATLRCSPISGHTSVYWYQQALGLGLQFLLWYDEGEERNRGNFPPRFSGRQFPNYSSELNVNALELEDSALYLCASSLALDRSYEQYFGPGTRLTVT.